This T cell receptor (beta chain) stems from a study of response to subunit inactivated influenza vaccine. Study-wide findings and caveats: Each seasonal influenza vaccination, the authors suggested, recruits few new T cells.

On this clonotype itself: Its cognate antigen is unknown.

TCRdb independently ran MiXCR on the RT-PCR reads; one entry per CDR3 protein. The data show 300,000 to 350,000 distinct CDR3 sequences, 22% seen once. Trimming removed 6 bases from V and 0 bases from J, with 12 bases in between. Germline V gene lookup returns CDR1 DFQATT and CDR2 SNEGSKA (reference sequence). This CDR3 is built from 15 residues. The material was PBMCs from blood, obtained 21 months after vaccination. The source is a man aged 50-75 years who received an inactivated influenza vaccine. The J gene is TRBJ1-6, the V gene TRBV20-1; maybe TRBD1 (5 bases). Here the CDR3 reads CSAQGRDSYNSPLHF. The CDR3, as DNA: TGCAGTGCCCAGGGCCGGGACTCCTATAATTCACCCCTCCACTTT.